A single T cell receptor beta chain is shown here with its context. V lost 4 bases to trimming and J lost 0 bases, with 14 bases between them. Germline V CDR1 and CDR2: MDHEN, SYDVKM. This CDR3 has 16 residues. Per the original methods: Estimation of nucleated cell counts was performed using reference gene primer amplification. Clones were read by immunoSEQ multiplex PCR, and TCRdb kept only the in-frame ones, dropping some. The D gene and trimming were derived from the DNA, and the V and J assignments and clone size from that table. This table holds about 40,000 clones, roughly four fifths found once. The data are from a study of blood T cell repertoires in COVID-19. Across the study: There were acute and convalescent COVID-19 samples, and they came from the United States, Italy and Spain. T cells, B-cell-depleted T cells, or PBMCs provided the cDNA or gDNA that served as material.

This sequence originates from a woman in her fifties or sixties with acute or convalescent COVID-19. Sequenced input: peripheral blood. V gene TRBV28 combines with J gene TRBJ2-3, with D possibly TRBD1 on 5 matching bases. The CDR3 loop is CASSSPDSFSTDTQYF. The DNA for the CDR3 is TGTGCCAGCAGTTCACCCGACAGCTTTAGCACAGATACGCAGTATTTT. Full variable domain (outside the CDR3, taken from reference TRBV28 and TRBJ2-3): DVKVTQSSRYLVKRTGEKVFLECVQDMDHENMFWYRQDPGLGLRLIYFSYDVKMKEKGDIPEGYSVSREKKERFSLILESASTNQTSMYLCASSSPDSFSTDTQYFGPGTRLTVL.